This T cell receptor beta chain was recovered during a study of blood T cell repertoires in COVID-19. Looking at the study overall: Both acute and convalescent COVID-19 samples were obtained from the United States, Italy and Spain. Sources were T cells, B-cell-depleted T cells, or PBMCs; the material itself was cDNA or gDNA.

Produced via immunoSEQ multiplex PCR; TCRdb's table is partial and in-frame only. There are roughly 180,000 clones in the sample; less than 85% occur only once, and over 9.5% lies in the top ten. Trimming took off 7 bases at V and 2 bases at J, with 9 bases between the two ends. Germline values: CDR1 MDHEN, CDR2 SYDVKM. This CDR3 is 12 amino acids long. The receptor was derived from a woman aged 80 or over with active or convalescent COVID-19. The chain joins TRBV28 to TRBJ2-7, with D perhaps TRBD1 (5 bases). Sequencing was carried out using peripheral blood. The CDR3 region is CASKGDPYEQYF. The CDR3, as DNA: TGTGCCAGCAAAGGGGATCCCTACGAGCAGTACTTC.